This paragraph covers one TCR beta chain sequence. Its antigen remains unidentified. This sample stems from a study of CD8+ T cells in alopecia areata. Sample treatment: oral pan-JAK inhibitor, 5-10 mg twice daily. This CDR3 has 13 amino acids. V lost 3 bases, J lost 1 base, and 6 bases lay in between. CDR1 is MNHEY and CDR2 is SMNVEV in the germline V gene (reference sequence). Reverse transcription of extracted RNA yielded cDNA, which provided the sequencing template. TCRdb's copy holds only in-frame clones and misses some; the assay was immunoSEQ multiplex PCR. The repertoire includes some 220,000 clones, more than 45% of them detected once, and around 1.4% sits in the top ten. Study conclusions and caveats: It was lesional scalp, especially alopecia totalis/universalis, that showed higher clonality than normal scalp. With tofacitinib ongoing, many expanded lesional clones persisted in both scalp and blood. Scalp clonality and expanded CD8+ clones among the top 100 fell significantly with tofacitinib. Given one nonresponder, whether baseline CD8+ expansion relates to response remains uncertain.

The sample consisted of CD4+ T cells sorted from blood, taken at week 4, from a patient treated with tofacitinib. The clonotype comes from a human donor with alopecia areata. The chain has TRBV27 and TRBJ2-5; D gene ambiguous. The CDR3 region is CASSFWPQETQYF. DNA of the CDR3: TGTGCCAGCAGTTTTTGGCCCCAAGAGACCCAGTACTTC.